These 6 T cell receptor beta chains were all obtained from the same sample, sequenced in a study of early T cells in non-severe SARS-CoV-2 infection. TCRdb ran MiXCR on the 5' RACE reads and lists one entry per CDR3 protein. The sample carries roughly 86,000 distinct CDR3 sequences, over 5% recorded once. The material sequenced was whole blood. All receptors derive from an adult who was a healthcare worker with PCR-confirmed SARS-CoV-2 infection or an uninfected control (not recorded which).

This clonotype was found many times. The chain joins TRBV7-9 to TRBJ2-3, with 10 bases fitting TRBD1. From germline, CDR1 is SEHNR and CDR2 FQNEAQ (reference sequence). Unmatched junction bases numbered 8, after V lost 1 base and J lost 4 bases. The CDR3 spans 17 residues. CDR3 region: CASSLGSGQGLSDTQYF. CDR3 in DNA: TGTGCCAGCAGCTTAGGGTCGGGACAGGGGCTTTCAGATACGCAGTATTTT.

This clonotype came up a few times. This chain joins TRBV15 and TRBJ2-3, with D perhaps TRBD2 (5 bases). Trimming shortened V by 1 base and J by 1 base, and 6 bases separated the two germline ends. The CDR3 runs 14 residues. Germline V gives CDR1 LNHNV, CDR2 YYDKDF (reference sequence). The CDR3 sequence is CATSRVRGTDTQYF. As DNA, the CDR3 is TGTGCCACCAGCAGAGTGCGGGGCACAGATACGCAGTATTTT.

This chain joins TRBV7-2 and TRBJ1-1, with D possibly being TRBD1 (6 bases). The CDR3 extends over 13 amino acids. The V gene's germline CDR1 is SGHTA and CDR2 FQGNSA. The CDR3 protein is CGSGGQMNTEAFF. CDR3 nucleotide sequence: TGTGGTTCGGGCGGACAGATGAACACTGAAGCTTTCTTT.

This clonotype was picked up a small number of times. This chain links TRBV27 with TRBJ2-7; 9 bases agree with TRBD2. CDR1 is MNHEY, CDR2 SMNVEV, per germline (reference sequence). The CDR3 totals 15 residues. Trimming removed 2 bases from V and 0 bases from J; junction bases left unmatched: 2. CDR3 DNA sequence: TGTGCCAGCAGTTTAGCGGGGGGGCTCTCCTACGAGCAGTACTTC. It specifies CASSLAGGLSYEQYF.

This clonotype was seen at least ten times. The rearrangement links TRBV6-6 to TRBJ2-2; 8 bases fit TRBD2. The CDR3 consists of 15 residues. The V gene's germline CDR1 is MNHNY and CDR2 SVGAGI (reference sequence). The V and J ends lost 5 bases and 6 bases, in that order; junction bases with no gene match: 8. CDR3 sequence: CASSRAGDWAGELFF. CDR3 DNA: TGTGCCAGCAGTCGAGCGGGAGACTGGGCCGGGGAGCTGTTTTTT.

This clonotype was recorded at least ten times. The J gene is TRBJ1-5, the V gene TRBV19; D not resolved. This CDR3 comprises 11 residues. V was shortened by 3 bases and J by 7 bases, with 4 bases between the two germline ends. CDR1 and CDR2 (germline): LNHDA, SQIVND (reference sequence). The CDR3 protein is CASSIGQPQHF. The CDR3 region has the DNA TGTGCCAGTAGTATCGGACAGCCCCAGCATTTT.